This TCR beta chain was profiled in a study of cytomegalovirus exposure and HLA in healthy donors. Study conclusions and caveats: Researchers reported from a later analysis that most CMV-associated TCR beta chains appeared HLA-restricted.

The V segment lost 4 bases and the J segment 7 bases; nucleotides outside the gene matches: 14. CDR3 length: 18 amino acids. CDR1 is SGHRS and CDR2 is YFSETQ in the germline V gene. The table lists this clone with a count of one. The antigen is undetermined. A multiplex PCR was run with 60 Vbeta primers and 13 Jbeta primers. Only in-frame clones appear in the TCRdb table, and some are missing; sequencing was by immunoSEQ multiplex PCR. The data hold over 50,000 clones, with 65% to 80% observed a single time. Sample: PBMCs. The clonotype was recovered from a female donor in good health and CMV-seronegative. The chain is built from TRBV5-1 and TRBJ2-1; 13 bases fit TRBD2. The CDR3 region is CASSGGLAGRGGWNEQFF. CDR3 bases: TGCGCCAGCAGCGGGGGACTAGCGGGGAGGGGAGGATGGAATGAGCAGTTCTTC.